This TCR beta chain was profiled in a study of lymphopenia after photon versus proton radiotherapy. The repertoire was sequenced with immunoSEQ multiplex PCR; TCRdb's copy has only in-frame clones and lacks some. The sample yields fewer than 20,000 clones, roughly 90% seen once. Germline V CDR1 and CDR2: MNHEY, SVGAGI. Between the trimmed V and J ends, which lost 8 bases and 2 bases, there was a span of 16 bases. The CDR3 runs to 15 residues. V gene TRBV6-5 combines with J gene TRBJ2-1; perhaps D is TRBD1 or TRBD2 (6 bases each). The material sequenced was peripheral blood, taken from a patient treated with photon-based radiotherapy. The clonotype comes from a woman aged 40 to 50 with cholangiocarcinoma. The CDR3 DNA reads TGTGCCAGCGGGGGGCAGGGGATCACCTACAATGAGCAGTTCTTC. This translates into CASGGQGITYNEQFF.